This TCR beta chain was documented in a study of control samples from healthy donors and cancer patients. Only in-frame clones appear in the TCRdb table, and some are missing; sequencing was by immunoSEQ multiplex PCR. The table has some 150,000 clones, about 94% seen once. This clone was seen more than once but under ten times. The length of the CDR3 is 17 residues. With V trimmed by 4 bases and J by 2 bases, 9 bases remained unmatched. Germline V gene data show CDR1 as MGHDK and CDR2 as SYGVNS. The sequence was obtained from an older woman in good health. The rearrangement joins TRBV25-1 to TRBJ2-3; 10 nucleotides match TRBD1. The specimen sequenced was blood. CDR3 amino acids: CASSGTGTGASTDTQYF. CDR3 DNA: TGTGCCAGCAGTGGAACAGGGACAGGGGCCTCCACAGATACGCAGTATTTT.